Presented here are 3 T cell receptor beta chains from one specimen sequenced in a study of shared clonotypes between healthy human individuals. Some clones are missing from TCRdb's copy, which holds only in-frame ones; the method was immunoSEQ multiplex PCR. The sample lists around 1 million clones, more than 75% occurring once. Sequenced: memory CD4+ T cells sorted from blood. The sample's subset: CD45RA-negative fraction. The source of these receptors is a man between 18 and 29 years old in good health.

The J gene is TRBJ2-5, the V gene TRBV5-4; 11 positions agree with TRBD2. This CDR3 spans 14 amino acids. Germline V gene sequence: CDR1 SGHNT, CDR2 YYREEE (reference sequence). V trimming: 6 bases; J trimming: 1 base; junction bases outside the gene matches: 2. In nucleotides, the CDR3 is TGTGCCAGCACCCTAGCGGGGGGCCAAGAGACCCAGTACTTC. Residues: CASTLAGGQETQYF.

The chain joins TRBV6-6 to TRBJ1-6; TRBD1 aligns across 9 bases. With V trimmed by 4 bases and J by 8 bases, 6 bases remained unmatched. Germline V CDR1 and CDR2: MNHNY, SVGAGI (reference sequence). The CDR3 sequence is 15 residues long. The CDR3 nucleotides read TGTGCCAGCAGTTTAAGACAGGGGGTCGATTCACCCCTCCACTTT. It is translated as CASSLRQGVDSPLHF.

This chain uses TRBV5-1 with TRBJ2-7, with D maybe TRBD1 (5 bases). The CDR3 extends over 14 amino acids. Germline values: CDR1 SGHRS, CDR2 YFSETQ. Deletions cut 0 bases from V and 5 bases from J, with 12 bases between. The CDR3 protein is CASSLERGGHEQYF. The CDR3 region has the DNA TGCGCCAGCAGCTTGGAAAGGGGTGGGCACGAGCAGTACTTC.